What follows describes a single T cell receptor (beta chain). Its specificity is not known. This CDR3 contains 21 residues. Per germline, CDR1 MNHEY and CDR2 SMNVEV (reference sequence). This record comes from a study of vaccination and CD4 T cells after COVID-19. Study summary: From HCoV-229E, HCoV-OC43, HCoV-NL63 and SARS-CoV-2, overlapping spike peptides were used to stimulate the cells.

An Oncomine TCR Beta short-read assay was used to sequence the DNA from cultured CD4+ T cells. In TCRdb, the PCR reads were re-called with MiXCR into one record per CDR3 protein. This table has under 25,000 distinct CDR3 sequences, about three quarters appearing once. The treatment: approximately 9-day PBMC culture with coronavirus spike peptide pools or control peptides (ViraFEST assay). Per-well cultures of 1.8 million or so PBMCs received about 9.5 IU/ml IL-2 and 8.5 to 10 ug/ml peptide pools. After culture for over nine days, isolation of CD4+ T cells was performed by negative selection. The gene calls are TRBV27 and TRBJ2-2, with D perhaps TRBD1 (6 bases). The source of this sequence is a human donor who received a COVID-19 vaccine. Sequencing was performed on CD4+ T cells from blood, cultured in vitro, taken after SARS-CoV-2 vaccination. The DNA for the CDR3 is TGTCCTCCTCCTGGAAGGGGGAAAGTGCGAGGCCGAAGGTGGACTTCCGGGGAGCTGTTTTTT. It codes for CPPPGRGKVRGRRWTSGELFF.